These 28 T cell receptor beta chains share one sample of origin, sequenced in a study of blood T cells in healthy people across ages. Alongside a J-beta primer mix, a sample-barcoded 5' primer served in a second PCR lasting about 7 to 12 cycles. Via MiXCR, TCRdb re-called the 5' RACE reads, giving one row per CDR3 protein. The sample has some 550,000 distinct CDR3 sequences, around 48% seen once. The material sequenced was blood. These receptors were taken from a man older than 75 in good health.

The J gene is TRBJ2-5, the V gene TRBV7-8; TRBD2 is a possible D gene (6 bases). Per germline, CDR1 SGHVS and CDR2 FQNEAQ. The CDR3 totals 16 residues. V dropped 4 bases and J dropped 5 bases, with 20 bases sitting between them. CDR3 loop: CASSSRGTMVDETQYF. The CDR3 nucleotides read TGTGCCAGCAGCTCGCGGGGCACCATGGTAGACGAGACCCAGTACTTC.

The count of this clonotype is one. The J gene is TRBJ2-1, the V gene TRBV24-1; 11 bases agree with TRBD2. J lost 6 bases, V lost 5 bases, and 11 bases had no gene match. The CDR3 runs to 17 residues. The germline gives CDR1 KGHDR, CDR2 SFDVKD. CDR3 in DNA: TGTGCCACCAGTGCAAGACCTTCTAGCGGGAGGATCAATGAGCAGTTCTTC. Translating it yields CATSARPSSGRINEQFF.

On this clonotype itself: A read error is possible here, since a much larger clone lies one base away. The chain combines TRBV6-5 with TRBJ2-4, with D tentatively TRBD2 (6 bases). Germline assignment: CDR1 MNHEY and CDR2 SVGAGI. The CDR3 spans 16 residues. Trimming took 5 bases from V and 5 from J, leaving 19 bases between them. CDR3 residues: CASSKLRGSAENIQYF. The CDR3 bases are TGTGCCAGCAGTAAACTGCGGGGCAGCGCAGAAAACATTCAGTACTTC.

The gene calls are TRBV2 and TRBJ2-1; TRBD2 matches at 7 bases. The CDR3 spans 15 residues. V was pared by 9 bases and J by 9 bases, with 17 bases of the junction left unmatched. Germline CDR1 and CDR2: SNHLY and FYNNEI. The CDR3 bases are TGTGCCAGTGCTAGTGCGGGAGCCACCAATCGTGAGCAGTTCTTC. Translation gives CASASAGATNREQFF.

This clonotype was seen a few times. The V gene is TRBV7-2, the J gene TRBJ1-4; a weak D match, TRBD1 (5 bases). This CDR3 is built from 17 residues. From germline, CDR1 is SGHTA and CDR2 FQGNSA. Trimming pared 1 base from V and 7 bases from J, leaving 19 bases between. This chain's CDR3 is CASSLVGGGGATEKLFF. The CDR3 nucleotides read TGTGCCAGCAGCTTAGTCGGAGGAGGTGGGGCTACTGAAAAACTGTTTTTT.

The genes are TRBV7-8 and TRBJ1-2, with 7 bases that match TRBD1. V lost 5 bases to trimming and J lost 6 bases; unmatched junction nucleotides: 18. The CDR3 has 17 residues. CDR1 is SGHVS, CDR2 FQNEAQ, per germline. CDR3 sequence reads: CASSPTVGQEGGDGYTF. CDR3 DNA: TGTGCCAGCAGCCCTACTGTTGGACAGGAGGGAGGTGATGGCTACACCTTC.

This clonotype has a handful of counts. This chain uses TRBV7-2 with TRBJ2-1, with 11 bases that match TRBD2. Looked up from germline, CDR1 is SGHTA and CDR2 is FQGNSA. The CDR3 loop spans 15 amino acids. With 5 bases clipped from V and 6 bases from J, the junction kept 6 bases outside the gene matches. The chain's CDR3 is CASSPNGLAGNEQFF. In DNA, the CDR3 is TGTGCCAGCAGCCCTAACGGACTAGCGGGCAATGAGCAGTTCTTC.

This clonotype has only a few counts. The rearrangement joins TRBV12-3 or TRBV12-4 to TRBJ1-1; weak D call: TRBD1 (5 bases). The CDR3 contains 17 residues. Between the trimmed V and J ends, which lost 0 bases and 2 bases, there was a span of 16 bases. CDR3 DNA sequence: TGTGCCAGCAGTTTAGCGCGGGACGCCTTGGGTAACACTGAAGCTTTCTTT. It encodes CASSLARDALGNTEAFF.

V is TRBV7-2 and J is TRBJ2-1; 9 bases agree with TRBD1. J gave up 2 bases and V 7 bases, and 12 bases lay outside the gene matches. The CDR3 consists of 17 residues. Germline CDR1 reads SGHTA; CDR2 reads FQGNSA. The CDR3 DNA follows: TGTGCCAGCATCGACAGGGGGGGAAGGAGGACCTACAATGAGCAGTTCTTC. Protein sequence: CASIDRGGRRTYNEQFF. The full variable domain, with the rest looked up from reference TRBV7-2 and TRBJ2-1, is GAGVSQSPSNKVTEKGKDVELRCDPISGHTALYWYRQSLGQGLEFLIYFQGNSAPDKSGLPSDRFSAERTGGSVSTLTIQRTQQEDSAVYLCASIDRGGRRTYNEQFFGPGTRLTVL.

The count of this clonotype is one. The V call is TRBV18, the J call TRBJ1-3; perhaps TRBD1 as D (5 bases). Trimming removed 5 bases at V and 0 bases at J, with 11 bases between. This CDR3 has 15 residues. Germline lookup yields CDR1 KGHSH and CDR2 LQKENI. CDR3 in amino acids: CASSTRVASGNTIYF. In DNA form, the CDR3 reads TGTGCCAGCTCAACCAGGGTTGCCTCTGGAAACACCATATATTTT.

This clonotype was detected a few times. CDR3 bases: TGCAGCGTACGATCCGGGCCCGTCCCGGGATACGAGCAGTACTTC. This gives the protein CSVRSGPVPGYEQYF. The chain links TRBV29-1 to TRBJ2-7; TRBD2 might be the D (5 bases). CDR1 is SQVTM and CDR2 is ANQGSEA in the germline V gene. The CDR3 is 15 residues long. V lost 6 bases and J lost 4, with 22 bases in between.

The genes are TRBV20-1 and TRBJ2-1; 10 bases align to TRBD2. V lost 0 bases, J lost 3 bases, and 8 bases stayed unmatched. The CDR3 has 17 residues. The germline gives CDR1 DFQATT, CDR2 SNEGSKA (reference sequence). The CDR3 nucleotides are TGCAGTGCTAGAGAGGCTAGCGGGAGTGTAGGCTACAATGAGCAGTTCTTC. Translated: CSAREASGSVGYNEQFF.

Here the CDR3 reads CASSIVDEQFF. The CDR3, as DNA: TGTGCCAGTAGTATAGTCGATGAGCAGTTCTTC. V gene TRBV19 combines with J gene TRBJ2-1; D remains ambiguous. The CDR3 covers 11 residues. V was trimmed by 1 base and J by 8 bases, leaving 3 bases between them. Germline V gene data show CDR1 as LNHDA and CDR2 as SQIVND (reference sequence).

This clonotype was observed a handful of times. The chain employs TRBV4-3 and TRBJ2-1, with TRBD1 matching over 9 bases. After removal of 8 bases from V and 8 bases from J, the junction contained 16 bases not matched to a gene. The germline gives CDR1 LGHNA, CDR2 YSLEER. The CDR3 has 16 amino acids. The CDR3 sequence is CASQKGGQGGIHEQFF. DNA for the CDR3: TGCGCCAGCCAAAAGGGGGGACAGGGCGGGATCCATGAGCAGTTCTTC.

The rearrangement joins TRBV19 to TRBJ2-7; 10 positions agree with TRBD2. The CDR3 runs to 17 residues. Losses at the gene ends were 4 bases for V and 2 bases for J; bases not matched to a gene: 11. Germline V lookup: CDR1 LNHDA, CDR2 SQIVND (reference sequence). The CDR3 DNA follows: TGTGCCAGTAGTACCAGGAGGGGCGGACTAGCGGCCTACGAGCAGTACTTC. Protein sequence: CASSTRRGGLAAYEQYF.

The rearrangement joins TRBV7-2 to TRBJ2-3; 8 bases fit TRBD1. This CDR3 has 17 amino acids. The V segment lost 1 base and the J segment 0 bases; nucleotides outside the gene matches: 6. CDR1 SGHTA and CDR2 FQGNSA come from the germline V gene. CDR3 sequence reads: CASSLGTGYSSTDTQYF. The CDR3, as DNA: TGTGCCAGCAGCTTAGGGACAGGGTATTCTAGCACAGATACGCAGTATTTT.

This clonotype turned up a few times. The J gene is TRBJ2-5, the V gene TRBV7-8, with D uncertain. CDR3 length: 15 amino acids. Trimming left V 1 base short and J 5 bases short, with 14 bases between. Germline V lookup: CDR1 SGHVS, CDR2 FQNEAQ. In DNA form, the CDR3 reads TGTGCCAGCAGCTTAGTCAGCCCAGCAGCCGAGACCCAGTACTTC. Translating gives CASSLVSPAAETQYF.

This clonotype came up a few times. The rearrangement uses TRBV4-1 and TRBJ2-4, with D tentatively TRBD1 or TRBD2 (5 bases each). Trimming pared 0 bases from V and 4 bases from J, leaving 13 bases between. The V gene's germline CDR1 is MGHRA and CDR2 YSYEKL. CDR3 length: 16 amino acids. The CDR3 spells CASSQDPPGTKNIQYF. CDR3 in DNA: TGCGCCAGCAGCCAAGATCCCCCAGGGACGAAAAACATTCAGTACTTC.

Regarding this clonotype: A clone one base away is much larger, so this may be a read error. The chain joins TRBV6-6 to TRBJ2-3; possible D gene TRBD1, 6 bases. CDR1 is MNHNY, CDR2 SVGAGI, per germline (reference sequence). The CDR3 is 14 amino acids. V was shortened by 5 bases and J by 3 bases, with 12 bases between the two germline ends. CDR3 coding DNA: TGTGCCAGCAGTGCCTGGCAGGGGACAGATACGCAGTATTTT. It specifies CASSAWQGTDTQYF.

V gene TRBV7-9 combines with J gene TRBJ2-3; D gene unclear. The germline V and J ends were trimmed by 4 bases and 2 bases, with 19 bases remaining between them. The CDR3 is 17 amino acids. Germline V gives CDR1 SEHNR, CDR2 FQNEAQ (reference sequence). CDR3 sequence (DNA): TGTGCCAGCAGCTCCCGTAGCAGTTCATCCTACACAGATACGCAGTATTTT. Amino acids: CASSSRSSSSYTDTQYF.

J is TRBJ2-1 and V is TRBV7-9; 7 nucleotides agree with TRBD2. The CDR3 has 14 residues. Germline assignment: CDR1 SEHNR and CDR2 FQNEAQ (reference sequence). V was pared by 6 bases and J by 8 bases, with 10 bases of the junction left unmatched. Here the CDR3 reads CASSSASGGDEQFF. The CDR3 bases are TGTGCCAGCAGTAGCGCTAGCGGCGGCGATGAGCAGTTCTTC.

On this clonotype: The junction departs from the called germline gene at one end, perhaps through a read error. The rearrangement uses TRBV7-2 and TRBJ2-7; 7 nucleotides agree with TRBD1. Looked up from germline, CDR1 is SGHTA and CDR2 is FQGNSA. The CDR3 runs to 15 residues. As DNA, the CDR3 is TGTGTCAGCAGCTCCAAACGGACAGGTTCCTACGAGCAGTACTTC. Translated, it gives CVSSSKRTGSYEQYF.

This clonotype has just a few counts. The chain is built from TRBV20-1 and TRBJ2-5; the match to TRBD2 covers 13 bases. CDR1 DFQATT and CDR2 SNEGSKA come from the germline V gene (reference sequence). The trim removed 5 bases at V and 6 bases at J, leaving 6 bases unmatched. This CDR3 comprises 14 residues. The CDR3 spells CSARTSGSSKTQYF. The CDR3 DNA reads TGCAGTGCTCGGACTAGCGGGAGTTCAAAGACCCAGTACTTC.

The V gene is TRBV6-6, the J gene TRBJ2-7; tentatively, D is TRBD1 or TRBD2 (5 bases each). V was trimmed by 6 bases and J by 7 bases, leaving 13 bases between them. The CDR3 has 12 amino acids. Germline CDR1 MNHNY, CDR2 SVGAGI (reference sequence). CDR3 protein: CASRGTVNEQYF. The CDR3 coding sequence is TGTGCCAGCAGGGGGACGGTCAATGAGCAGTACTTC.

This chain connects TRBV27 to TRBJ2-3; D uncertain. The CDR3 covers 15 residues. V shed 1 base and J shed 0 bases, with 8 bases lying between them. Per the germline V gene, CDR1 is MNHEY and CDR2 is SMNVEV (reference sequence). The CDR3 bases are TGTGCCAGCAGTTTATTGCCACTCAGCACAGATACGCAGTATTTT. Protein sequence: CASSLLPLSTDTQYF.

This clonotype was observed at least ten times. The V gene is TRBV7-2, the J gene TRBJ1-4, with a weak D call TRBD1 (5 bases). Germline CDR1 is SGHTA and CDR2 is FQGNSA. With 1 base removed from V and 2 bases from J, the gap between germline ends came to 8 bases. The CDR3 is 15 residues long. Here the CDR3 reads CASSLVGGTNEKLFF. Written as DNA, the CDR3 is TGTGCCAGCAGCTTAGTGGGGGGGACTAATGAAAAACTGTTTTTT.

V is TRBV5-1 and J is TRBJ2-3; TRBD1 is a possible D gene (6 bases). The V end was cut by 2 bases, the J end by 5 bases, with 12 bases between. The CDR3 is made up of 14 amino acids. Germline CDR1 SGHRS, CDR2 YFSETQ. As DNA, the CDR3 is TGCGCCAGCAGCTTTACCAAACAGGGAGATACGCAGTATTTT. Amino acids: CASSFTKQGDTQYF. The full variable domain, in which reference TRBV5-1 and TRBJ2-3 provide the parts outside the CDR3, is KAGVTQTPRYLIKTRGQQVTLSCSPISGHRSVSWYQQTPGQGLQFLFEYFSETQRNKGNFPGRFSGRQFSNSRSEMNVSTLELGDSALYLCASSFTKQGDTQYFGPGTRLTVL.

The CDR3 sequence is CASSATGGVEPQHF. The CDR3 DNA reads TGTGCCAGCAGCGCGACAGGGGGTGTGGAGCCCCAGCATTTT. The chain joins TRBV3-1 to TRBJ1-5, with 9 bases identical to TRBD1. The CDR3 contains 14 residues. Germline CDR1 LGHDT, CDR2 YNNKEL (reference sequence). The ends lost 5 bases at V and 8 bases at J; junction bases unmatched: 7.